This T cell receptor beta chain emerged from a study of Ad26.COV2.S vaccination and SARS-CoV-2 variants. V was cut by 3 bases and J by 11 bases, with 9 bases left in between. This CDR3 comprises 11 residues. Germline lookup yields CDR1 KGHDR and CDR2 SFDVKD. Using immunoSEQ multiplex PCR, the repertoire was profiled, and TCRdb retains in-frame clones only, with some absent. The sample shows roughly 450,000 clones, 75% to 95% of them seen only once. Stated treatment: some 20 received Ad26.COV2.S at low or high dose, single or two shots; about 5 received placebo; per-sample allocation not given. Day 63 following the first vaccine or placebo injection was when the samples were taken.

The source of this sequence is a person between 18 and 65 years old who received the Ad26.COV2.S COVID-19 vaccine or a placebo. The chain is built from TRBV24-1 and TRBJ1-1; D call uncertain. The material sequenced was peripheral blood, taken in a trial of Ad26.COV2.S vaccine versus placebo. CDR3 loop: CATSDGRRAFF. The CDR3 coding sequence is TGTGCCACCAGTGATGGGAGGCGTGCTTTCTTT.